Listed below are T cell receptor beta chains from one sample, sequenced in a study of PD-L1 blockade in urothelial cancer. Measured with immunoSEQ multiplex PCR; TCRdb has only the in-frame clones, and not every one. The sample holds about 43,000 clones; about 87% are singletons and the top ten take roughly 3.9%. The material was PBMCs, obtained around atezolizumab (anti-PD-L1) treatment. The receptors come from a man older than 75 with urothelial cancer. Both conserved end residues are part of each CDR3. D genes are given only for firm matches. Not every row has a clone size; where given, it reads once, few, many or a size class.

v_call	d_call	clone_size	j_call	cdr3_nt	cdr3_aa
TRBV6-6	.	.	TRBJ2-7	TGTGCCAGCAGATCCCCCGGGACATCTGCCTACGAGCAGTACTTC	CASRSPGTSAYEQYF
TRBV19	TRBD1	.	TRBJ2-4	TGTGCCAGTAGTATATTAGGACAGGCCTTAGCCAAAAACATTCAGTACTTC	CASSILGQALAKNIQYF
TRBV15	TRBD2	.	TRBJ2-7	TGTGCCACCAGCACCCCACACGGGAGGGCAAACTACGAGCAGTACTTC	CATSTPHGRANYEQYF
TRBV29-1	TRBD2	.	TRBJ2-1	TGCAGCGTGACTAGCGGGGGGCATGAGCAGTTCTTC	CSVTSGGHEQFF
TRBV5-4	TRBD1	.	TRBJ1-2	TGTGCCAGCAGCATTGGGACAGACTTCTATGGCTACACCTTC	CASSIGTDFYGYTF
TRBV9	.	.	TRBJ1-2	TGTGCCAGCAGCCGAGGCGGGGCCCAAACTGCCTATGGCTACACCTTC	CASSRGGAQTAYGYTF
TRBV10-3	TRBD1	.	TRBJ1-1	TGTGCCATCAGTACACAGGGGTCCACTGAAGCTTTCTTT	CAISTQGSTEAFF
TRBV5-1	.	.	TRBJ2-6	TGCGCCAGCAGCGAGGGCTCCCGCTCTGGGGCCAACGTCCTGACTTTC	CASSEGSRSGANVLTF
TRBV30	TRBD2	once	TRBJ2-1	TGTGCCTGGACCGGCGGACTAGCGGGAATGGATGAGGCCTACAATGAGCAGTTCTTC	CAWTGGLAGMDEAYNEQFF
TRBV18	.	.	TRBJ1-5	TGTGCCAGCTCACCACAGACACTCACTCGGGGTCAGCCCCAGCATTTT	CASSPQTLTRGQPQHF
TRBV27	.	.	TRBJ2-7	TGTGCCAGCAGTTTTCTTCAGGGTGGCGAGCAGTACTTC	CASSFLQGGEQYF
TRBV6-5	.	once	TRBJ1-1	TGTGCCAGCAGTTACTCGCTGCAGGGGTCGGCCACTGAAGCTTTCTTT	CASSYSLQGSATEAFF
TRBV7-2	.	.	TRBJ2-3	TGTGCCAGCAGCTTACGCAGGGCAGATACGCAGTATTTT	CASSLRRADTQYF
TRBV27	.	.	TRBJ2-7	TGTGCCAGCAGTAAAACAGGCTACGAGCAGTACTTC	CASSKTGYEQYF
TRBV2	.	.	TRBJ2-7	TGTGCCAGCACCCCGGGGGCCTACGAGCAGTACTTC	CASTPGAYEQYF
TRBV7-9	TRBD2	.	TRBJ2-7	TGTGCCAGCAGCTTAAGCGGGGGTTACGAGCAGTACTTC	CASSLSGGYEQYF
TRBV6-1	TRBD2	.	TRBJ2-7	TGTGCCAGCAGGGCCGGGACTAGCGGGACCTACGAGCAGTACTTC	CASRAGTSGTYEQYF
TRBV11-1	.	.	TRBJ2-2	TGTGCCAGCAGCTTAGATCGTGGGAGACAGAACACCGGGGAGCTGTTTTTT	CASSLDRGRQNTGELFF
TRBV4-1	TRBD2	.	TRBJ2-4	TGCGCCAGCAGCCAAGGGCTAGCGGGAGGGCTAGCCAAAAACATTCAGTACTTC	CASSQGLAGGLAKNIQYF
TRBV2	TRBD1	.	TRBJ1-5	TGTGCCAGCAGTGGGGGACAGGGTTTAGGTCAGCCCCAGCATTTT	CASSGGQGLGQPQHF
TRBV28	.	.	TRBJ1-2	TGTGCCAGCAGTACAGGAGCTTACGATGGCTACACCTTC	CASSTGAYDGYTF
TRBV29-1	.	.	TRBJ1-2	TGCAGCGGGCGGGAAAGCGGCCATGGCTACACCTTC	CSGRESGHGYTF
TRBV14	.	.	TRBJ2-7	TGTGCCAGCAGCCAAAACGCGAGGCGCGCCTACGAGCAGTACTTC	CASSQNARRAYEQYF
TRBV7-2	TRBD1	.	TRBJ1-2	TGTGCCAGCAGCATGACAGGGTATGGCTACACCTTC	CASSMTGYGYTF
TRBV11-2	TRBD1	once	TRBJ1-4	TGTGCCAGCAGTTCCAGGGACAGGGTCGTAAAACTGTTTTTT	CASSSRDRVVKLFF
TRBV6-6	.	.	TRBJ2-1	TGTGCCAGCACCGATCGGCCGGGACTTTACAATGAGCAGTTCTTC	CASTDRPGLYNEQFF
TRBV7-9	.	.	TRBJ1-1	TGTGCCAGCAGCCCCCCGGTCCGGAGCCCTGAAGCTTTCTTT	CASSPPVRSPEAFF
TRBV5-1	TRBD2	once	TRBJ2-3	TGCGCCAGCAGCTTGGTCGGGAGGAGCACAGATACGCAGTATTTT	CASSLVGRSTDTQYF
TRBV10-3	TRBD2	.	TRBJ2-1	TGTGCCATCAGTGAGTTTGCGGGAGCTTCCTACAATGAGCAGTTCTTC	CAISEFAGASYNEQFF
TRBV10-3	TRBD2	few	TRBJ2-3	TGTGCCATCAGTGAGACGGGGGGGGGTACGCAGTATTTT	CAISETGGGTQYF
TRBV7-9	TRBD1	.	TRBJ2-1	TGTGCCAGCAGCCCTCGACCGGGACAGCTCTCCTACAATGAGCAGTTCTTC	CASSPRPGQLSYNEQFF
TRBV19	.	.	TRBJ1-5	TGTGCCAGTAGTATAGGGGTAGGACTCAATCAGCCCCAGCATTTT	CASSIGVGLNQPQHF